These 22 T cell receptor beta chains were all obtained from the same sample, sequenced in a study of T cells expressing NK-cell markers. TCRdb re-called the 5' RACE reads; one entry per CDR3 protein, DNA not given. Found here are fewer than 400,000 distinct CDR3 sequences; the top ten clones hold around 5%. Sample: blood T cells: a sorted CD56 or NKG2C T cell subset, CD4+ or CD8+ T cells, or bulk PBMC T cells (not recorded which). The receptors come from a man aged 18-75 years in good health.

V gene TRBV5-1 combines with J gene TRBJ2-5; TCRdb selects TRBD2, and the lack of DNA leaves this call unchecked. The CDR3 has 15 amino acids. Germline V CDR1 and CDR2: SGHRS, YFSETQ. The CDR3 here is CASSNRTSGGQTQYF.

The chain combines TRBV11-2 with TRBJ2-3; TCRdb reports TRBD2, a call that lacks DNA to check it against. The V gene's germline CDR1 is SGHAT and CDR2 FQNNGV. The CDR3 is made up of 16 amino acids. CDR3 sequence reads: CASSQSGGYRTDTQYF.

CDR3: CASSRQSGGGTDTQYF. The V call is TRBV3-1, the J call TRBJ2-3; absent DNA, TCRdb's TRBD1 call cannot be checked. This CDR3 spans 16 amino acids. Germline CDR1 reads LGHDT; CDR2 reads YNNKEL (reference sequence).

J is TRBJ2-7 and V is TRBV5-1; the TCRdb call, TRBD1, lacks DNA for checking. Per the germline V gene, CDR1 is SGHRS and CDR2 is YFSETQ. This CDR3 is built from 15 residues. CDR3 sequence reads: CASSLIKGRDNEQYF. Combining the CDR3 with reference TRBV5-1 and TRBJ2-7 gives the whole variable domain KAGVTQTPRYLIKTRGQQVTLSCSPISGHRSVSWYQQTPGQGLQFLFEYFSETQRNKGNFPGRFSGRQFSNSRSEMNVSTLELGDSALYLCASSLIKGRDNEQYFGPGTRLTVT.

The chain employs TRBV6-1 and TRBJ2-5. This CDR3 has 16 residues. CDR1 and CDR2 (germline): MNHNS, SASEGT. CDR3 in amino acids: CASRFAVILGQETQYF.

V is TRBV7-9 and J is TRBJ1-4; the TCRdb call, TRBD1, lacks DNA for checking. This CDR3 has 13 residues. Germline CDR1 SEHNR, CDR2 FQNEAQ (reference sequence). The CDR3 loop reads CASTRDRGEKLFF.

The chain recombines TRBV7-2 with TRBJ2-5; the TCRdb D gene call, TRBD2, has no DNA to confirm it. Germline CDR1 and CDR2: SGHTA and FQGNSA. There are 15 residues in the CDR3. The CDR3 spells CASSYASGFSETQYF.

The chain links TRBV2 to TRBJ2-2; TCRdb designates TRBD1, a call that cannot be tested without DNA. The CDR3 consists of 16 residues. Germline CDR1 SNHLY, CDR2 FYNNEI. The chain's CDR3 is CASSEPGTGGPGELFF.

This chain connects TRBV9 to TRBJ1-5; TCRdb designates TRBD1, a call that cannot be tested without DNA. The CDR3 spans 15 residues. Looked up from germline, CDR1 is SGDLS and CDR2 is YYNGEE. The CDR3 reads CASSLHGGTNQPQHF.

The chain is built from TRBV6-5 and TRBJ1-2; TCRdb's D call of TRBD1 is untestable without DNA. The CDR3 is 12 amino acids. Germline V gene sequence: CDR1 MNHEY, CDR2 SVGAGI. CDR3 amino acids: CASTETGLGYTF.

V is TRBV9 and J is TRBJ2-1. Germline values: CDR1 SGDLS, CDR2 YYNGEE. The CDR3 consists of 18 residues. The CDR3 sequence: CASSVLGLGLFTVNEQFF.

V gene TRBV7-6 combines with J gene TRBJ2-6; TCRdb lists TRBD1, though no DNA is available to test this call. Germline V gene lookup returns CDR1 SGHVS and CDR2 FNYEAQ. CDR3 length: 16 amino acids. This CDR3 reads CASSSRQGAGANVLTF.

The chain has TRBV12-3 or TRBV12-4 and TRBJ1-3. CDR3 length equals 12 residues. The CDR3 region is CASSQDGNTIYF.

The CDR3 here is CASRLYGTGSEQYF. The chain joins TRBV2 to TRBJ2-7; TCRdb picks TRBD1, but there is no DNA to check that call. The CDR3 sequence is 14 residues long. Germline CDR1 reads SNHLY; CDR2 reads FYNNEI.

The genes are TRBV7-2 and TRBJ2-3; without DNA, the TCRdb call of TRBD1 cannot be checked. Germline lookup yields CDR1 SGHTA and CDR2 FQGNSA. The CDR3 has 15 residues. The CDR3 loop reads CASSLGVGATDTQYF.

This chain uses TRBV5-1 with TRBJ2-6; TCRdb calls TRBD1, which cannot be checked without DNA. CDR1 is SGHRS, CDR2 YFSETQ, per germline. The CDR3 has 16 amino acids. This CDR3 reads CASSLGSGAGANVLTF. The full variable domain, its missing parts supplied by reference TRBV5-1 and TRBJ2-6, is KAGVTQTPRYLIKTRGQQVTLSCSPISGHRSVSWYQQTPGQGLQFLFEYFSETQRNKGNFPGRFSGRQFSNSRSEMNVSTLELGDSALYLCASSLGSGAGANVLTFGAGSRLTVL.

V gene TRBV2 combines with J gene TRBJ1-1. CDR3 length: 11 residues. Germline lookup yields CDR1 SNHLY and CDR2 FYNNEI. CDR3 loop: CASKGNTEAFF.

CDR3 residues: CASTFGVSGTGHGGYTF. This chain uses TRBV7-9 with TRBJ1-2; with no DNA, the TCRdb D assignment of TRBD1 cannot be verified. Germline CDR1 and CDR2: SEHNR and FQNEAQ (reference sequence). The CDR3 runs 17 residues.

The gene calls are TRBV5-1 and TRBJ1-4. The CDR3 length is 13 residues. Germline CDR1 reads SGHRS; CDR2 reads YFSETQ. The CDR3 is CASSSLEAGELFF.

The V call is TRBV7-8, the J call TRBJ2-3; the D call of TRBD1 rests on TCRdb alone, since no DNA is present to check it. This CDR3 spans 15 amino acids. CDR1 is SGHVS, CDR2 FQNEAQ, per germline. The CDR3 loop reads CASSISRGGRNTQYF.

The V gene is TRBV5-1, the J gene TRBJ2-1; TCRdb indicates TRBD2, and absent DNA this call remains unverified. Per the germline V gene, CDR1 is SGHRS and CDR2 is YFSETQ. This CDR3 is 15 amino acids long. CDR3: CASSLLAGGVNEQFF.

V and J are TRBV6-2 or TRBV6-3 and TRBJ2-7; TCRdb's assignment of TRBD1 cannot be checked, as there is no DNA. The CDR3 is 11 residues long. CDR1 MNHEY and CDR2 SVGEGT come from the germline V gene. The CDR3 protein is CASSPLHEQYF.